Listed below are T cell receptor beta chains from one sample, sequenced in a study of cytomegalovirus exposure and HLA in healthy donors. Only in-frame clones appear in the TCRdb table, and some are missing; sequencing was by immunoSEQ multiplex PCR. The table records around 150,000 clones, 66% of them present only once. What was sequenced was PBMCs. The origin of the receptors is a human donor in good health. CDR3s include the opening cysteine and the closing phenylalanine or tryptophan. Each record gives: D gene, V gene, clone size, J gene, CDR3 DNA, CDR3 protein. D genes are given only for firm matches. Clone sizes are given selectively: once, few, many, or a class where the clone is expanded.

TRBD1	TRBV28	-	TRBJ1-2	TGTGCCAGCAGCCCCTCCTCATCTCCAGGGGGGAAGAACTATGGCTACACCTTC	CASSPSSSPGGKNYGYTF
-	TRBV5-6	few	TRBJ1-6	TGTGCCAGCAGCCCCCGAGCCGTCTATAATTCACCCCTCCACTTT	CASSPRAVYNSPLHF
TRBD1	TRBV5-1	few	TRBJ1-4	TGCGCCAGCGGTCCGGGACAGGGGGTCGAAAAACTGTTTTTT	CASGPGQGVEKLFF
TRBD1	TRBV9	-	TRBJ2-6	TGTGCCAGCAGCGTGGGGACAGGGATGTCTGGGGCCAACGTCCTGACTTTC	CASSVGTGMSGANVLTF
TRBD1	TRBV28	-	TRBJ2-7	TGTGCCAGCACCCAGGGGGACAGGGGCTACGAGCAGTACTTC	CASTQGDRGYEQYF
TRBD2	TRBV5-1	-	TRBJ2-7	TGCGCCAGCAGCCCAGGGGGTACTAGCGGGAGCTCCTACGAGCAGTACTTC	CASSPGGTSGSSYEQYF
TRBD1	TRBV5-4	-	TRBJ2-5	TGTGCCAGCAGCTTTTTTCGGCAGGGGGCGTTACAAGAGACCCAGTACTTC	CASSFFRQGALQETQYF
-	TRBV7-3	-	TRBJ2-7	TGTGCCAGCAGCCGGGACACGACGTACGAGCAGTACTTC	CASSRDTTYEQYF
-	TRBV2	-	TRBJ2-2	TGTGCCAGCAGTACCGGCGGGGGCAACACCGGGGAGCTGTTTTTT	CASSTGGGNTGELFF
-	TRBV6-5	-	TRBJ2-5	TGTGCCAGCAGTTACAGGGGGGGGTCTCAAGAGACCCAGTACTTC	CASSYRGGSQETQYF
-	TRBV2	-	TRBJ2-5	TGTGCCAGCAGTAGGGGACTCTACGAGACCCAGTACTTC	CASSRGLYETQYF
TRBD2	TRBV11-1	-	TRBJ2-7	TGTGCCAGCAGCTTGGACCTGGGGGGGGGCGAGCAGTACTTC	CASSLDLGGGEQYF
TRBD2	TRBV7-3	-	TRBJ2-3	TGTGCCAGCAGCTTAAAGGGTAGCGGGGGTGTAGCAGATACGCAGTATTTT	CASSLKGSGGVADTQYF
-	TRBV5-1	-	TRBJ2-1	TGCGCCAGCAGGTTCCGGCTAGCGAGGGGACCAGGGGAGCAGTTCTTC	CASRFRLARGPGEQFF
TRBD2	TRBV4-3	few	TRBJ2-7	TGCGCCAGCAGCCAGGAAGGTCGCGGGGGCGAGCAGTACTTC	CASSQEGRGGEQYF
-	TRBV2	-	TRBJ2-5	TGTGCCAGCAGTGAAGAAGTGGGGAGGAAGACCCAGTACTTC	CASSEEVGRKTQYF